The clone carrying this TCR beta chain was recorded at least ten times. Its target is unknown. CDR3 length: 12 amino acids. V was clipped by 2 bases and J by 4 bases, with 5 bases between them. Germline values: CDR1 MNHEY, CDR2 SVGEGT. Amplification of TCR beta CDR3 regions was performed using RNA transcripts as template. The HTBI primer set was used in a first-round RT-PCR of the TCR CDR3. TCRdb itself ran the multiplex PCR reads through MiXCR, one entry per CDR3 protein. The sample lists under 800,000 distinct CDR3 sequences; 14% were seen once. This sample was included in a study of T cells in Graves' hyperthyroidism and ophthalmopathy. On the study more broadly: Upon initial diagnosis and before any treatment, peripheral blood was collected. Study-wide results and limits: Most clonotypes that expanded in the thyroid above 0.001 also showed up in blood.

Exclusion followed for patients with uncontrolled infection, other autoimmune disease, pregnancy or lactation. The TCR sequence derives from a woman younger than 30 with Graves' hyperthyroidism. Source material: blood. The chain combines TRBV6-2 or TRBV6-3 with TRBJ1-2, with TRBD1 as a possible D gene (5 bases). The CDR3 sequence: CASSYGAYGYTF. CDR3 DNA sequence: TGTGCCAGCAGTTACGGGGCCTATGGCTACACCTTC.